Listed here are 27 T cell receptor beta chains from one sample, sequenced in a study of CD8 T cells in Susac syndrome. An input of about 0.5 to 1 ug of RNA was subjected to reverse transcription using random hexamers. TCRdb called the immunoSEQ multiplex PCR reads again in MiXCR, with one record for every CDR3 protein. The sample has some 180,000 distinct CDR3 sequences; roughly 94% are singletons. The specimen sequenced was CD4+ T cells from PBMCs. The source is a human donor with Susac syndrome.

This clonotype occurred once. V is TRBV29-1 and J is TRBJ2-5; possible D gene TRBD2, 6 bases. V lost 5 bases and J 5 bases, leaving 9 bases between the germline ends. This CDR3 region has 11 residues. The V gene's germline CDR1 is SQVTM and CDR2 ANQGSEA. The CDR3 loop reads CSVSREETQYF. The CDR3 DNA sequence: TGCAGCGTTTCCCGGGAGGAGACCCAGTACTTC.

The V and J genes are TRBV20-1 and TRBJ2-5; 10 bases map to TRBD1. The CDR3 has 13 amino acids. With V trimmed by 7 bases and J by 4 bases, 6 bases remained unmatched. The V gene's germline CDR1 is DFQATT and CDR2 SNEGSKA (reference sequence). The CDR3, as DNA: TGCAGTGGGGCGACAGGGGGCGGAGAGACCCAGTACTTC. Protein product: CSGATGGGETQYF.

The chain has TRBV12-3 or TRBV12-4 and TRBJ2-1; 7 nucleotides agree with TRBD2. The V and J ends lost 5 bases and 6 bases, in that order; junction bases with no gene match: 7. The CDR3 is 14 residues long. CDR3 coding DNA: TGTGCCAGCAGTCGTCGGGGGGATCGCAATGAGCAGTTCTTC. This gives the protein CASSRRGDRNEQFF.

This clonotype was recorded once. V is TRBV12-3 or TRBV12-4 and J is TRBJ1-1, with D hard to call. The V end lost 3 bases, the J end lost 1 base, and 6 bases lay between the germline ends. The CDR3 loop spans 13 amino acids. In DNA, the CDR3 is TGTGCCAGCAGTTTCCAGGCGAACACTGAAGCTTTCTTT. Protein sequence: CASSFQANTEAFF.

In this sample, this clonotype turned up once. This chain connects TRBV20-1 to TRBJ2-1; weak D call: TRBD2 (5 bases). The CDR3 contains 17 residues. CDR1 is DFQATT and CDR2 is SNEGSKA in the germline V gene (reference sequence). V lost 0 bases, J lost 4 bases, and 19 bases lay in between. In nucleotides, the CDR3 is TGCAGTGCTAGAGATTGGGGAGCGAGAGGGAATTACAATGAGCAGTTCTTC. Translation gives CSARDWGARGNYNEQFF.

V gene TRBV20-1 combines with J gene TRBJ2-7, with TRBD2 identical over 7 bases. This CDR3 has 15 amino acids. From germline, CDR1 is DFQATT and CDR2 SNEGSKA (reference sequence). Trimming removed 1 base from V and 3 bases from J; junction bases left unmatched: 9. CDR3 protein: CSARASGVAGYEQYF. Here the CDR3 DNA reads TGCAGTGCTAGAGCCTCGGGGGTAGCGGGCTACGAGCAGTACTTC.

This clonotype was seen a single time. This rearrangement joins TRBV4-2 to TRBJ2-5; TRBD2 agrees at 9 bases. CDR1 is LGHNA and CDR2 is YNFKEQ in the germline V gene. J lost 1 base, V lost 4 bases, and 13 bases had no gene match. The CDR3 length is 18 residues. DNA for the CDR3: TGTGCCAGCAGCCGGGGAAATAGCGGGAGAGATACCCAAGAGACCCAGTACTTC. It is translated as CASSRGNSGRDTQETQYF.

The chain has TRBV29-1 and TRBJ2-7, with 7 positions matching TRBD2. V dropped 6 bases and J dropped 2; count of bases not matched to a gene: 10. There are 14 residues in the CDR3. The V gene's germline CDR1 is SQVTM and CDR2 ANQGSEA. The CDR3 loop reads CSVILLAGTYEQYF. The CDR3 nucleotides are TGCAGCGTCATCCTATTAGCGGGTACCTACGAGCAGTACTTC.

The chain is built from TRBV30 and TRBJ2-2; D assignment may be TRBD1 or TRBD2 (6 bases each). Trimming took off 3 bases at V and 3 bases at J, with 11 bases between the two ends. From germline, CDR1 is GTSNPN and CDR2 SVGIG (reference sequence). The CDR3 spans 14 residues. CDR3 in DNA: TGTGCCTGGAGGAGGGGGGAATACACCGGGGAGCTGTTTTTT. This sequence encodes CAWRRGEYTGELFF.

The CDR3 region has the DNA TGTGCCAGCAGCCGCGCCGGTCGATTGAACACTGAAGCTTTCTTT. Its translation is CASSRAGRLNTEAFF. V usage is TRBV2 and J usage is TRBJ1-1; unclear D gene. Trimming pared 6 bases from V and 0 bases from J, leaving 14 bases between. The germline V gene encodes CDR1 SNHLY and CDR2 FYNNEI. This CDR3 contains 15 residues.

This clonotype was picked up one time. The chain carries TRBV7-9 and TRBJ2-2; 7 bases align to TRBD1. This CDR3 contains 18 residues. Germline V gene data show CDR1 as SEHNR and CDR2 as FQNEAQ (reference sequence). J was trimmed by 0 bases and V by 3 bases; bases with no gene match: 10. In nucleotides, the CDR3 is TGTGCCAGCAGCTTCCCCCAGCAGGGGGTCCCGAACACCGGGGAGCTGTTTTTT. Protein: CASSFPQQGVPNTGELFF.

The CDR3, as DNA: TGTGCCTGGAGTGGTGGCGTCGGAGAGACCCAGTACTTC. It yields the protein CAWSGGVGETQYF. This chain joins TRBV30 and TRBJ2-5; D call uncertain. Trimming left V 1 base short and J 4 bases short, with 10 bases between. Germline V gives CDR1 GTSNPN, CDR2 SVGIG (reference sequence). There are 13 residues in the CDR3.

The V and J genes are TRBV10-3 and TRBJ1-1; maybe TRBD1 (6 bases). Germline CDR1 is ENHRY and CDR2 is SYGVKD. V lost 6 bases and J lost 1, with 9 bases in between. The CDR3 covers 13 residues. CDR3 loop: CAIRKTGNTEAFF. The CDR3 DNA reads as TGTGCCATCAGGAAGACAGGGAACACTGAAGCTTTCTTT.

The rearrangement links TRBV19 to TRBJ2-1; D tentatively fits TRBD1 or TRBD2 (6 bases each). CDR1 is LNHDA and CDR2 is SQIVND in the germline V gene (reference sequence). There are 16 residues in the CDR3. The V end lost 4 bases, the J end lost 7 bases, and 20 bases lay between the germline ends. CDR3 amino acids: CASSRGQAGAGNEQFF. CDR3 bases: TGTGCCAGTAGTAGAGGGCAGGCAGGGGCGGGGAATGAGCAGTTCTTC.

The rearrangement joins TRBV20-1 to TRBJ2-7, with 12 bases identical to TRBD1. Trimming at V came to 3 bases and at J to 7 bases, leaving 10 bases not matched to a gene. CDR1 is DFQATT, CDR2 SNEGSKA, per germline (reference sequence). This CDR3 contains 15 residues. The CDR3 loop is CSARIPGQGAVEQYF. CDR3 nucleotide sequence: TGCAGTGCTAGGATTCCGGGACAGGGGGCTGTAGAGCAGTACTTC.

J is TRBJ2-2 and V is TRBV6-5; 13 bases match TRBD2. CDR1 MNHEY and CDR2 SVGAGI come from the germline V gene. This CDR3 contains 19 residues. The V gene end was trimmed by 2 bases and the J gene end by 0 bases; junction bases not matched to a gene: 6. CDR3 sequence: CASSYLTSGGGSNTGELFF. The CDR3 DNA is TGTGCCAGCAGTTACCTCACTAGCGGGGGGGGTTCGAACACCGGGGAGCTGTTTTTT.

The chain combines TRBV20-1 with TRBJ2-3; D may be TRBD1 (6 bases). V lost 4 bases, J lost 2 bases, and 10 bases lay in between. The CDR3 has 13 residues. From germline, CDR1 is DFQATT and CDR2 SNEGSKA (reference sequence). This chain's CDR3 is CSANTGNTDTQYF. The CDR3 DNA reads TGCAGTGCTAATACAGGGAACACAGATACGCAGTATTTT.

CDR3 region: CAILPGFGTGELFF. CDR3 coding DNA: TGTGCCATCTTGCCAGGGTTTGGCACCGGGGAGCTGTTTTTT. The V call is TRBV7-6, the J call TRBJ2-2; D may be TRBD1 (5 bases). The length of the CDR3 is 14 residues. The V end was cut by 10 bases, the J end by 4 bases, with 16 bases between. Germline lookup yields CDR1 SGHVS and CDR2 FNYEAQ.

This clonotype was seen just once. The rearrangement joins TRBV30 to TRBJ1-5; D remains ambiguous. The CDR3 length is 13 residues. The germline gives CDR1 GTSNPN, CDR2 SVGIG (reference sequence). V lost 0 bases and J 6 bases, leaving 9 bases between the germline ends. The CDR3 DNA reads TGTGCCTGGAGTGTGAGGGCGCGTCAGCCCCAGCATTTT. It is translated as CAWSVRARQPQHF.

This sequence joins TRBV20-1 and TRBJ2-7; no firm D call. Germline lookup yields CDR1 DFQATT and CDR2 SNEGSKA (reference sequence). Between the trimmed V and J ends, which lost 6 bases and 2 bases, there was a span of 14 bases. The CDR3 runs 13 residues. In nucleotides, the CDR3 is TGCAGTGCCGTGAAAGGGTCTGCCTACGAGCAGTACTTC. As protein: CSAVKGSAYEQYF.

The V gene is TRBV7-4, the J gene TRBJ1-5; D is possibly TRBD1 (5 bases). This CDR3 is built from 16 residues. Germline V gene data show CDR1 as SGHVT and CDR2 as SQSDAQ. V was shortened by 1 base and J by 1 base, with 11 bases between the two germline ends. The CDR3 spells CASSLGGTVSNQPQHF. As DNA, the CDR3 is TGTGCCAGCAGCTTAGGCGGGACGGTGAGCAATCAGCCCCAGCATTTT.

This clonotype was recorded once. V is TRBV28 and J is TRBJ2-5; D remains unclear. The germline V gene has CDR1 MDHEN and CDR2 SYDVKM. The CDR3 sequence is 14 residues long. V was pared by 7 bases and J by 1 base, with 13 bases between. CDR3 residues: CASTPSPSQETQYF. DNA of the CDR3: TGTGCCAGCACCCCATCCCCGTCCCAAGAGACCCAGTACTTC.

The rearrangement uses TRBV12-3 or TRBV12-4 and TRBJ2-5, with D possibly being TRBD2 (6 bases). This CDR3 has 13 residues. Trimming shortened V by 7 bases and J by 4 bases, and 13 bases separated the two germline ends. CDR3 nucleotides: TGTGCCAGCACGCGTGCCGGGAGAGAGACCCAGTACTTC. This gives the protein CASTRAGRETQYF.

This rearrangement joins TRBV29-1 to TRBJ2-5, with 9 bases matching TRBD1. The CDR3 totals 14 residues. Germline V CDR1 and CDR2: SQVTM, ANQGSEA. With 5 bases clipped from V and 5 bases from J, the junction kept 9 bases outside the gene matches. The CDR3 here is CSVTRDRATETQYF. In DNA, the CDR3 is TGCAGCGTTACGCGGGACAGGGCCACGGAGACCCAGTACTTC.

The V call is TRBV7-2, the J call TRBJ1-2; D gene uncertain. The CDR3 consists of 15 residues. Per the germline V gene, CDR1 is SGHTA and CDR2 is FQGNSA. The V gene lost 3 bases and the J gene lost 4 bases, with 15 bases spanning the gap. CDR3 nucleotides: TGTGCCAGCAGCTTGGATCGGACGGCTTCCTATGGCTACACCTTC. Translation gives CASSLDRTASYGYTF.

The V call is TRBV20-1, the J call TRBJ2-3, with a possible D match to TRBD1 (6 bases). This CDR3 is built from 15 residues. The V end was cut by 0 bases, the J end by 1 base, with 11 bases between. Germline values: CDR1 DFQATT, CDR2 SNEGSKA (reference sequence). Here the CDR3 DNA reads TGCAGTGCTAGAGAACAGGGAAAGGGCACAGATACGCAGTATTTT. Residues: CSAREQGKGTDTQYF.

CDR3 loop: CASSLAPVGPEQYF. The CDR3 nucleotides read TGTGCCAGCAGCTTAGCCCCCGTTGGGCCCGAGCAGTACTTC. This chain links TRBV7-2 with TRBJ2-7; no clear D. Germline CDR1 SGHTA, CDR2 FQGNSA. The CDR3 is 14 amino acids. V dropped 0 bases and J dropped 6 bases, with 12 bases sitting between them.